A single sample is the source of the 12 T cell receptor beta chains below, sequenced in a study of T cell changes during pregnancy in multiple sclerosis. The data were produced by immunoSEQ multiplex PCR, yet TCRdb's version contains in-frame clones alone and is incomplete. Of around 68,000 clones listed, 90% are singletons. Sequencing used peripheral blood, obtained in the third trimester of pregnancy. The receptors originated from a female donor with multiple sclerosis, enrolled in a pregnancy study.

Here the CDR3 reads CASSYQVDGSGELFF. The DNA of the CDR3 is TGTGCCAGCAGTTACCAGGTAGATGGCTCCGGGGAGCTGTTTTTT. This chain connects TRBV6-5 to TRBJ2-2; no clear D. V was pared by 2 bases and J by 6 bases, with 13 bases between. This CDR3 spans 15 amino acids. Germline CDR1 MNHEY, CDR2 SVGAGI.

This rearrangement joins TRBV12-5 to TRBJ1-2, with TRBD1 as a possible D gene (6 bases). Between the trimmed V and J ends, which lost 2 bases and 8 bases, there was a span of 18 bases. Germline CDR1 LGHNT, CDR2 FRNRAP. CDR3 length: 15 residues. CDR3 residues: CASGLPSTGWRGYTF. In DNA, the CDR3 is TGTGCTAGTGGTTTGCCGTCGACAGGCTGGCGCGGCTACACCTTC.

The chain uses TRBV6-5 and TRBJ1-1; D perhaps matches TRBD1 (5 bases). The germline gives CDR1 MNHEY, CDR2 SVGAGI. The CDR3 loop spans 13 amino acids. The V gene lost 6 bases and the J gene lost 1 base, with 9 bases spanning the gap. The CDR3 nucleotides are TGTGCCAGCAGGCGGGGGGGGAACACTGAAGCTTTCTTT. It codes for CASRRGGNTEAFF.

V usage is TRBV28 and J usage is TRBJ2-3; tentatively, D is TRBD2 (6 bases). In germline, CDR1 is MDHEN, CDR2 SYDVKM. The CDR3 is 16 residues long. V lost 1 base to trimming and J lost 6 bases, with 17 bases between them. The CDR3 DNA reads as TGTGCCAGCAGTTTATTGGCGGGGTTACTATCGGATACGCAGTATTTT. Protein product: CASSLLAGLLSDTQYF.

V is TRBV6-1 and J is TRBJ1-4, with TRBD1 as a possible D gene (6 bases). This CDR3 comprises 13 residues. Trimming removed 4 bases from V and 5 bases from J, with 8 bases in between. The germline V gene encodes CDR1 MNHNS and CDR2 SASEGT. The CDR3 sequence is CASSGTANEKLFF. Written as DNA, the CDR3 is TGTGCCAGCAGTGGGACAGCGAATGAAAAACTGTTTTTT.

This clone was detected once. The gene calls are TRBV2 and TRBJ1-2; 7 bases align to TRBD1. The CDR3 is 14 residues long. With V trimmed by 7 bases and J by 8 bases, 13 bases remained unmatched. The germline V gene has CDR1 SNHLY and CDR2 FYNNEI. The CDR3 coding sequence is TGTGCCAGCATGGAAACGACAGGGTTAGTCGGCTACACCTTC. This codes for CASMETTGLVGYTF.

This clone has a single count. J is TRBJ1-5 and V is TRBV10-3; a possible D gene is TRBD1 (5 bases). Germline values: CDR1 ENHRY, CDR2 SYGVKD. Trimming stripped 4 bases from V and 6 bases from J, with 16 bases between. This CDR3 region has 15 residues. The CDR3 DNA sequence: TGTGCCATCAGTGTAGCCAGGGCCGGGGGTCAGCCCCAGCATTTT. As protein: CAISVARAGGQPQHF.

The J gene is TRBJ1-3, the V gene TRBV29-1, with D tentatively TRBD1 (5 bases). Germline lookup yields CDR1 SQVTM and CDR2 ANQGSEA. The V and J ends lost 5 bases and 4 bases respectively, with 9 bases between them. This CDR3 contains 12 residues. The chain's CDR3 is CSVYTGGNTIYF. The CDR3 DNA reads as TGCAGCGTTTATACAGGAGGAAACACCATATATTTT.

The rearrangement links TRBV11-2 to TRBJ2-3; perhaps TRBD2 as D (6 bases). V lost 4 bases to trimming and J lost 0 bases, with 14 bases between them. The CDR3 is made up of 16 amino acids. Germline V CDR1 and CDR2: SGHAT, FQNNGV. CDR3 protein: CASSYVGGDSTDTQYF. In nucleotides, the CDR3 is TGTGCCAGCAGCTACGTTGGCGGGGATAGCACAGATACGCAGTATTTT. The entire variable domain, with the rest obtained from reference TRBV11-2 and TRBJ2-3, is as follows: EAGVAQSPRYKIIEKRQSVAFWCNPISGHATLYWYQQILGQGPKLLIQFQNNGVVDDSQLPKDRFSAERLKGVDSTLKIQPAKLEDSAVYLCASSYVGGDSTDTQYFGPGTRLTVL.

CDR3 in DNA: TGCGCCAGCAGCCCCACTAGCGGGGGTCCAGAGACCCAGTACTTC. This encodes CASSPTSGGPETQYF. The chain carries TRBV5-1 and TRBJ2-5; 11 nucleotides agree with TRBD2. V gave up 4 bases and J gave up 4 bases; unmatched junction bases: 6. Germline V lookup: CDR1 SGHRS, CDR2 YFSETQ. The CDR3 length is 15 residues.

The V call is TRBV18, the J call TRBJ1-5; no firm D call. Germline V gene data show CDR1 as KGHSH and CDR2 as LQKENI. V was clipped by 2 bases and J by 7 bases, with 9 bases between them. The length of the CDR3 is 13 residues. CDR3 DNA: TGTGCCAGCTCACCATCAGGCGAGCAGCCCCAGCATTTT. Residues: CASSPSGEQPQHF.

The chain combines TRBV30 with TRBJ2-3; the match to TRBD2 covers 8 bases. CDR3 length: 17 residues. CDR1 and CDR2 (germline): GTSNPN, SVGIG (reference sequence). After removal of 8 bases from V and 5 bases from J, the junction contained 21 bases not matched to a gene. The DNA for the CDR3 is TGTGCCAGTACTTCTCTCTGGCGGGGGGCGAGGGTAGATACGCAGTATTTT. Its translation: CASTSLWRGARVDTQYF.